The 26 T cell receptor beta chains listed next were all sequenced from one sample in a study of blood T cell repertoires in COVID-19. TCRdb's table, derived via immunoSEQ multiplex PCR, lists solely in-frame clones and lacks some. The data show roughly 280,000 clones, 70% to 90% seen once. The sequencing input was PBMCs or T cells enriched from blood (not recorded which). These receptors were collected from a woman in her twenties or thirties with acute COVID-19.

This chain joins TRBV6-1 and TRBJ2-3; 8 bases are a match to TRBD2. The V segment lost 2 bases and the J segment 4 bases; nucleotides outside the gene matches: 5. Per germline, CDR1 MNHNS and CDR2 SASEGT. The CDR3 is made up of 15 amino acids. The CDR3 DNA reads as TGTGCCAGCAGTGAATTATCGGGAGGGCCAGATACGCAGTATTTT. Amino acids: CASSELSGGPDTQYF.

Note on this clone: This sample also contains other DNA sequences that code for the same CDR3. The chain combines TRBV6-5 with TRBJ1-1, with D possibly being TRBD1 (5 bases). CDR1 is MNHEY, CDR2 SVGAGI, per germline. The CDR3 extends over 14 amino acids. Trimming took off 2 bases at V and 2 bases at J, with 9 bases between the two ends. CDR3 protein: CASSYQGSNTEAFF. CDR3 nucleotides: TGTGCCAGCAGTTACCAGGGCTCTAACACTGAAGCTTTCTTT.

This clone was seen a handful of times. This sequence joins TRBV4-1 and TRBJ2-7, with 9 bases identical to TRBD2. The germline gives CDR1 MGHRA, CDR2 YSYEKL. The CDR3 extends over 14 amino acids. Trimming cost V 2 bases and J 5 bases; bases outside gene matches: 4. CDR3 nucleotides: TGCGCCAGCAGCCAATTAGCGGGAGAAAACGAGCAGTACTTC. This encodes CASSQLAGENEQYF.

This clone was detected once. The V and J genes are TRBV2 and TRBJ2-1, with TRBD1 matching over 7 bases. With V trimmed by 9 bases and J by 5 bases, 10 bases remained unmatched. The CDR3 runs 14 residues. CDR1 and CDR2 from the germline V gene are SNHLY and FYNNEI. The CDR3 DNA reads as TGTGCCAGAACGGATACAGGGGCACACAATGAGCAGTTCTTC. Translating gives CARTDTGAHNEQFF.

The rearrangement links TRBV11-2 to TRBJ1-5; D is unresolved. This CDR3 is 14 amino acids long. Trimming pared 1 base from V and 7 bases from J, leaving 11 bases between. Germline loops: CDR1 SGHAT, CDR2 FQNNGV. Here the CDR3 reads CASSLGFGGQPQHF. The CDR3, as DNA: TGTGCCAGCAGCTTAGGGTTCGGAGGCCAGCCCCAGCATTTT.

The V gene is TRBV24-1, the J gene TRBJ2-2, with 8 bases matching TRBD2. The CDR3 consists of 14 residues. The ends lost 5 bases at V and 7 bases at J; junction bases unmatched: 5. From germline, CDR1 is KGHDR and CDR2 SFDVKD. This chain's CDR3 is CATSGGRHGGELFF. The DNA of the CDR3 is TGTGCCACCAGTGGCGGGAGGCACGGCGGGGAGCTGTTTTTT.

V and J are TRBV21-1 and TRBJ2-7; the DNA was not compared with TRBD2, the D call given in the table. TRBV21-1 is shown as a pseudogene. This CDR3 comprises 15 residues. The CDR3 spells CASSKLGLARLEQYF. The CDR3 coding sequence is TGTGCCAGCAGCAAACTGGGACTAGCTCGTCTCGAGCAGTACTTC.

The rearrangement uses TRBV28 and TRBJ2-1, with TRBD1 matching over 8 bases. V gave up 4 bases and J gave up 5 bases; unmatched junction bases: 7. The CDR3 loop spans 15 amino acids. Per the germline V gene, CDR1 is MDHEN and CDR2 is SYDVKM. This CDR3 is CASSSPHRGDNEQFF. The CDR3 coding sequence is TGTGCCAGCAGTTCTCCTCACAGGGGGGACAATGAGCAGTTCTTC.

This clone was counted only a few times. V gene TRBV6-5 combines with J gene TRBJ1-1, with 10 bases identical to TRBD1. The CDR3 totals 15 residues. V shed 0 bases and J 4 bases; nucleotides not matched to a gene: 2. CDR1 and CDR2 (germline): MNHEY, SVGAGI. CDR3 protein: CASSYSRTGGTEAFF. CDR3 sequence (DNA): TGTGCCAGCAGTTACTCGAGGACAGGGGGCACTGAAGCTTTCTTT.

The chain has TRBV11-2 and TRBJ2-7, with 8 bases fitting TRBD1. The length of the CDR3 is 14 residues. Losses at the gene ends were 3 bases for V and 3 bases for J; bases not matched to a gene: 4. In germline, CDR1 is SGHAT, CDR2 FQNNGV. The CDR3 DNA sequence: TGTGCCAGCAGCTTGGCCGGGACAGGCTACGAGCAGTACTTC. This codes for CASSLAGTGYEQYF.

The CDR3 DNA sequence: TGTGCCAGCAGAGACAGGGTTTCGGATAATTCACCCCTCCACTTT. Translating it yields CASRDRVSDNSPLHF. The chain uses TRBV6-5 and TRBJ1-6, with 7 bases matching TRBD1. The CDR3 covers 15 residues. Germline V CDR1 and CDR2: MNHEY, SVGAGI. V lost 6 bases to trimming and J lost 5 bases; unmatched junction nucleotides: 7.

Only a few counts were recorded for this clone. The genes are TRBV5-5 and TRBJ1-2, with D maybe TRBD1 (5 bases). Germline-derived CDR1 and CDR2 are SGHKS and YYEKEE (reference sequence). This CDR3 region has 15 residues. Trimming left V 2 bases short and J 2 bases short, with 13 bases between. CDR3 nucleotide sequence: TGTGCCAGCAGCTTTGTACAGGCTGACAACTATGGCTACACCTTC. The encoded protein is CASSFVQADNYGYTF.

This clone has more than one count but fewer than ten. The chain couples TRBV3-1 (or the pseudogene TRBV3-2) to TRBJ2-5; 11 nucleotides line up with TRBD2. The trim removed 1 base at V and 7 bases at J, leaving 5 bases unmatched. Germline V gene data show CDR1 as LGHDT and CDR2 as YNNKEL (reference sequence). The CDR3 covers 15 residues. CDR3 nucleotides: TGTGCCAGCAGCCAAGCACTAGCGGGAGTCGTGACCCAGTACTTC. Translation: CASSQALAGVVTQYF.

This sequence joins TRBV5-5 and TRBJ2-7; 9 nucleotides align to TRBD2. The CDR3 length is 15 residues. V gave up 4 bases and J gave up 3 bases; unmatched junction bases: 8. CDR1 is SGHKS and CDR2 is YYEKEE in the germline V gene (reference sequence). The CDR3 region is CASSADLAGFYEQYF. For the CDR3, the DNA is TGTGCCAGCAGCGCTGACCTAGCGGGATTCTACGAGCAGTACTTC.

The chain carries TRBV28 and TRBJ1-2; possibly TRBD1 for D (6 bases). Deletions cut 6 bases from V and 2 bases from J, with 13 bases between. The CDR3 length is 14 residues. Germline assignment: CDR1 MDHEN and CDR2 SYDVKM. CDR3 in DNA: TGTGCCAGCAGACCCCCAGGGGACAACTATGGCTACACCTTC. Its protein is CASRPPGDNYGYTF.

The chain has TRBV5-1 and TRBJ1-1; TRBD1 matches 10 bases. Per the germline V gene, CDR1 is SGHRS and CDR2 is YFSETQ. V dropped 4 bases and J dropped 5; count of bases not matched to a gene: 8. CDR3 size: 15 residues. In nucleotides, the CDR3 is TGCGCCAGCAGCCGTAGGACAGGGGGGGAAACTGAAGCTTTCTTT. As protein: CASSRRTGGETEAFF.

The chain employs TRBV11-2 and TRBJ1-1; D is possibly TRBD1 (5 bases). This CDR3 has 16 amino acids. The V gene's germline CDR1 is SGHAT and CDR2 FQNNGV. V was cut by 0 bases and J by 5 bases, with 16 bases left in between. CDR3 in DNA: TGTGCCAGCAGCTTAGAACAGGCAGGCTTAACTACTGAAGCTTTCTTT. Translating it yields CASSLEQAGLTTEAFF.

V gene TRBV7-3 combines with J gene TRBJ2-7, with TRBD2 matching 8 bases. V trimming: 5 bases; J trimming: 5 bases; junction bases outside the gene matches: 8. Germline lookup yields CDR1 SGHTA and CDR2 FQGTGA. There are 14 residues in the CDR3. The chain's CDR3 is CASSPPSGSDEQYF. In nucleotides, the CDR3 is TGTGCCAGCAGCCCCCCCAGCGGGAGCGACGAGCAGTACTTC. The full variable domain, with the rest looked up from reference TRBV7-3 and TRBJ2-7, is GAGVSQTPSNKVTEKGKYVELRCDPISGHTALYWYRQSLGQGPEFLIYFQGTGAADDSGLPNDRFFAVRPEGSVSTLKIQRTERGDSAVYLCASSPPSGSDEQYFGPGTRLTVT.

The V and J genes are TRBV6-5 and TRBJ2-7, with D possibly being TRBD1 (6 bases). Germline CDR1 and CDR2: MNHEY and SVGAGI. Trimming stripped 4 bases from V and 0 bases from J, with 13 bases between. The CDR3 covers 15 residues. The CDR3 nucleotides read TGTGCCAGCAGTTCTTTACAGGGAAGCTCCTACGAGCAGTACTTC. Protein product: CASSSLQGSSYEQYF.

The CDR3 protein is CASSPTSGPNNEQFF. The CDR3 DNA reads TGTGCCAGCAGTCCGACTAGCGGGCCGAACAATGAGCAGTTCTTC. The gene calls are TRBV6-5 and TRBJ2-1; 10 nucleotides match TRBD2. This CDR3 comprises 15 residues. CDR1 and CDR2 (germline): MNHEY, SVGAGI. Trimming removed 5 bases from V and 5 bases from J; junction bases left unmatched: 6.

The chain combines TRBV19 with TRBJ2-7, with TRBD2 matching 9 bases. CDR3 length: 14 amino acids. V was pared by 3 bases and J by 5 bases, with 5 bases of the junction left unmatched. Germline assignment: CDR1 LNHDA and CDR2 SQIVND (reference sequence). The chain's CDR3 is CASSISGSGDEQYF. The CDR3 nucleotides are TGTGCCAGTAGTATTAGCGGGAGTGGCGACGAGCAGTACTTC.

This chain joins TRBV28 and TRBJ1-2; no clear D gene. From germline, CDR1 is MDHEN and CDR2 SYDVKM. V dropped 6 bases and J dropped 1 base, with 9 bases sitting between them. CDR3 size: 13 residues. The chain's CDR3 is CASRPQFNYGYTF. Written as DNA, the CDR3 is TGTGCCAGCAGACCACAGTTTAACTATGGCTACACCTTC.

The rearrangement links TRBV6-1 to TRBJ2-7, with D unclear. The V end lost 1 base, the J end lost 3 bases, and 10 bases lay between the germline ends. Germline lookup yields CDR1 MNHNS and CDR2 SASEGT. The CDR3 runs 14 residues. The CDR3, as DNA: TGTGCCAGCAGTGAAGGGCACGCACACTACGAGCAGTACTTC. Translation: CASSEGHAHYEQYF.

The chain recombines TRBV5-1 with TRBJ2-1, with 10 positions matching TRBD1. Per the germline V gene, CDR1 is SGHRS and CDR2 is YFSETQ. The CDR3 runs to 16 residues. J gave up 2 bases and V 4 bases, and 6 bases lay outside the gene matches. The CDR3 bases are TGCGCCAGCAGCCAACCCGGGACAGGGGCCTACAATGAGCAGTTCTTC. As protein: CASSQPGTGAYNEQFF.

The CDR3 sequence: CASSVVPWRGSYNEQFF. The CDR3 region has the DNA TGTGCCAGCAGCGTAGTCCCGTGGAGGGGTTCCTACAATGAGCAGTTCTTC. This chain connects TRBV9 to TRBJ2-1, with D perhaps TRBD2 (6 bases). The CDR3 contains 17 residues. Germline lookup yields CDR1 SGDLS and CDR2 YYNGEE. Trimming shortened V by 0 bases and J by 1 base, and 14 bases separated the two germline ends.

V gene TRBV28 combines with J gene TRBJ1-5, with a tentative D call TRBD1 (5 bases). Trimming cost V 2 bases and J 9 bases, with 14 bases left between them. Germline V gene data show CDR1 as MDHEN and CDR2 as SYDVKM. The CDR3 is 14 amino acids. This CDR3 reads CASSLVREVWPQHF. The CDR3 region has the DNA TGTGCCAGCAGTTTAGTCAGGGAAGTTTGGCCCCAGCATTTT.